The next 15 T cell receptor beta chains were all read from a single sample in a study of T cell responses to AZD1222 COVID-19 vaccine. The protocol was immunoSEQ multiplex PCR, while the TCRdb copy is restricted to in-frame clones and leaves out a portion. The sample includes about 150,000 clones, roughly 87% of them seen just once. The sample consisted of peripheral blood, taken on day 0 of AZD1222 vaccination. The receptor set was obtained from an adult in good health.

This chain connects TRBV27 to TRBJ1-2, with D hard to call. V was pared by 5 bases and J by 4 bases, with 11 bases between. The CDR3 runs 13 residues. Germline CDR1 and CDR2: MNHEY and SMNVEV (reference sequence). CDR3 sequence: CASSNPRTYGYTF. In DNA form, the CDR3 reads TGTGCCAGCAGTAACCCGAGGACCTATGGCTACACCTTC.

The V call is TRBV28, the J call TRBJ2-6, with D possibly TRBD1 on 5 matching bases. The CDR3 length is 14 residues. CDR1 and CDR2 (germline): MDHEN, SYDVKM. With 5 bases removed from V and 3 bases from J, the gap between germline ends came to 8 bases. CDR3 protein: CASSPGFGANVLTF. As DNA, the CDR3 is TGTGCCAGCAGTCCAGGGTTTGGGGCCAACGTCCTGACTTTC. The full variable domain, with the rest looked up from reference TRBV28 and TRBJ2-6, is DVKVTQSSRYLVKRTGEKVFLECVQDMDHENMFWYRQDPGLGLRLIYFSYDVKMKEKGDIPEGYSVSREKKERFSLILESASTNQTSMYLCASSPGFGANVLTFGAGSRLTVL.

V is TRBV10-3 and J is TRBJ1-1, with D possibly TRBD1 on 6 matching bases. The CDR3 runs to 14 residues. Germline V CDR1 and CDR2: ENHRY, SYGVKD. Trimming left V 8 bases short and J 1 base short, with 14 bases between. The CDR3 here is CAISIGGENTEAFF. Written as DNA, the CDR3 is TGTGCCATCTCGATCGGGGGCGAGAACACTGAAGCTTTCTTT.

This clone showed up just a few times. The chain employs TRBV2 and TRBJ1-2, with 9 bases aligning to TRBD1. The trim removed 7 bases at V and 0 bases at J, leaving 6 bases unmatched. Germline V CDR1 and CDR2: SNHLY, FYNNEI. This CDR3 is built from 15 residues. The CDR3 DNA is TGTGCCAGCACCCCAAGGACAGGGGCTAACTATGGCTACACCTTC. Its protein product is CASTPRTGANYGYTF.

V gene TRBV24-1 combines with J gene TRBJ1-3; D is perhaps TRBD1 (6 bases). Germline lookup yields CDR1 KGHDR and CDR2 SFDVKD. The CDR3 covers 14 residues. The ends were cut back, 9 bases at V and 1 base at J, with 12 bases in the middle. The CDR3 spells CATLTGTSGNTIYF. The DNA of the CDR3 is TGTGCCACCCTGACAGGCACGTCTGGAAACACCATATATTTT.

The chain combines TRBV7-2 with TRBJ1-1; D is possibly TRBD1 (5 bases). V was shortened by 5 bases and J by 0 bases, with 13 bases between the two germline ends. The CDR3 runs 15 residues. Looked up from germline, CDR1 is SGHTA and CDR2 is FQGNSA. The CDR3 sequence is CASSPPGTLNTEAFF. CDR3 DNA: TGTGCCAGCAGCCCGCCCGGGACGCTGAACACTGAAGCTTTCTTT.

This chain joins TRBV28 and TRBJ1-5; the D gene is possibly TRBD1 (5 bases). The CDR3 sequence is 15 residues long. Trimming took off 7 bases at V and 4 bases at J, with 17 bases between the two ends. The germline V gene encodes CDR1 MDHEN and CDR2 SYDVKM. The CDR3 sequence: CASNPGTPRNQPQHF. The CDR3, as DNA: TGTGCCAGCAACCCAGGGACGCCGAGAAATCAGCCCCAGCATTTT.

The chain uses TRBV6-5 and TRBJ1-2; tentative D call: TRBD1 (5 bases). CDR1 is MNHEY and CDR2 is SVGAGI in the germline V gene. The CDR3 sequence is 15 residues long. With 5 bases removed from V and 2 bases from J, the gap between germline ends came to 15 bases. The CDR3 region is CASSPRGRANYGYTF. In DNA form, the CDR3 reads TGTGCCAGCAGTCCCCGGGGCAGGGCAAACTATGGCTACACCTTC.

The chain is built from TRBV5-1 and TRBJ2-7, with TRBD2 identical over 11 bases. The CDR3 loop spans 15 amino acids. Germline trimming cut 4 bases from V and 3 bases from J; bases unmatched to any gene: 6. Looked up from germline, CDR1 is SGHRS and CDR2 is YFSETQ. CDR3 amino acids: CASSATSGTYYEQYF. The CDR3 DNA sequence: TGCGCCAGCAGCGCGACTAGCGGGACTTACTACGAGCAGTACTTC.

With regard to this clone: The same CDR3 can be traced to other DNA sequences in this sample. This chain connects TRBV4-1 to TRBJ1-5; D might be TRBD1 (5 bases). The CDR3 length is 15 residues. Germline V gives CDR1 MGHRA, CDR2 YSYEKL. The V end was cut by 0 bases, the J end by 1 base, with 7 bases between. CDR3 bases: TGCGCCAGCAGCCAAGATCAGGGAAGCAATCAGCCCCAGCATTTT. As protein: CASSQDQGSNQPQHF.

CDR3 protein: CASSLTGKQYF. The CDR3 bases are TGTGCCAGCAGCTTGACAGGAAAGCAGTATTTT. This chain links TRBV5-4 with TRBJ2-3, with D possibly matching TRBD1 (5 bases). Germline CDR1 and CDR2: SGHNT and YYREEE (reference sequence). The V and J ends lost 1 base and 11 bases respectively, with 8 bases between them. This CDR3 has 11 residues.

This rearrangement joins TRBV11-3 to TRBJ1-3; no clear D. Trimming pared 5 bases from V and 1 base from J, leaving 12 bases between. This CDR3 is built from 15 residues. CDR1 is SGHNT and CDR2 is YENEEA in the germline V gene. CDR3 nucleotide sequence: TGTGCCAGCAGCCCCCCCGTCGAGTCTGGAAACACCATATATTTT. It is translated as CASSPPVESGNTIYF.

J is TRBJ1-6 and V is TRBV5-1, with 10 nucleotides matching TRBD1. The J segment lost 7 bases and the V segment lost 2 bases, leaving 9 bases of the junction unmatched. CDR3 size: 17 residues. Germline lookup yields CDR1 SGHRS and CDR2 YFSETQ. The CDR3 DNA sequence: TGCGCCAGCAGCTTTTTTTACTCGGGACAGGGGAATTCACCCCTCCACTTT. Encoded protein: CASSFFYSGQGNSPLHF.

This clone occurred a few times. The rearrangement joins TRBV19 to TRBJ1-2, with a weak D call TRBD1 (5 bases). The CDR3 has 14 amino acids. The germline V and J ends were trimmed by 6 bases and 0 bases, with 11 bases remaining between them. Germline V lookup: CDR1 LNHDA, CDR2 SQIVND (reference sequence). The CDR3 sequence: CASRALGANYGYTF. CDR3 nucleotide sequence: TGTGCCAGTAGAGCACTAGGGGCTAACTATGGCTACACCTTC.

The chain is built from TRBV5-1 and TRBJ2-5; 10 bases line up with TRBD1. The germline V gene has CDR1 SGHRS and CDR2 YFSETQ. V lost 3 bases and J lost 5; bases outside the gene matches: 10. This CDR3 comprises 16 residues. The CDR3 nucleotides read TGCGCCAGCAGCTACCGGGACAGGGGCCTTCGGGAGACCCAGTACTTC. This translates into CASSYRDRGLRETQYF.